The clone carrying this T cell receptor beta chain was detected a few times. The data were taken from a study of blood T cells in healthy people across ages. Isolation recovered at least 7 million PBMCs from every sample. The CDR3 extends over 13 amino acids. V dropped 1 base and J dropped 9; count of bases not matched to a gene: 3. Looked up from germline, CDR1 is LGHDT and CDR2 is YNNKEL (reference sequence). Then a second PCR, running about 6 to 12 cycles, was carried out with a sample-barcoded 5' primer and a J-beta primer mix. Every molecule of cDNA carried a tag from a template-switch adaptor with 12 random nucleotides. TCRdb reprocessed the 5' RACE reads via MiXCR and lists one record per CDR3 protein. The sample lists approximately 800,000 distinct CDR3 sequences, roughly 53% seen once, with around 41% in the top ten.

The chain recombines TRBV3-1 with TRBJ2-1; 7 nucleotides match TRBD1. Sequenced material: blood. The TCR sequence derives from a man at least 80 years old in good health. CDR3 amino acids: CASSQAPGGEQFF. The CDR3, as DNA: TGTGCCAGCAGCCAAGCTCCAGGGGGTGAGCAGTTCTTC.